At least ten counts were recorded for the clone carrying this T cell receptor beta chain. Its matching antigen is unknown. CDR1 is DFQATT, CDR2 SNEGSKA, per germline (reference sequence). Trimming removed 3 bases from V and 2 bases from J, with 7 bases in between. The CDR3 has 12 amino acids. For TCR beta, libraries came from quantitative 5'-RACE with molecular barcodes. TCRdb called the 5' RACE reads again in MiXCR, with one record for every CDR3 protein. The sample lists 700,000 to 850,000 distinct CDR3 sequences, roughly 12% occurring once. This entry comes from a study of CD8 T cells in ankylosing spondylitis. Study observations and caveats: A TCR beta motif of roughly 8 highly homologous variants seemed to mark ankylosing spondylitis blood.

Sequences were obtained from blood, either unsorted or a sorted T cell fraction (not recorded which). This TCR derives from a male donor with ankylosing spondylitis. This rearrangement joins TRBV20-1 to TRBJ1-2; D is uncertain. CDR3 DNA sequence: TGCAGTGCTAGCAGGTCCAACTATGGCTACACCTTC. It codes for CSASRSNYGYTF.